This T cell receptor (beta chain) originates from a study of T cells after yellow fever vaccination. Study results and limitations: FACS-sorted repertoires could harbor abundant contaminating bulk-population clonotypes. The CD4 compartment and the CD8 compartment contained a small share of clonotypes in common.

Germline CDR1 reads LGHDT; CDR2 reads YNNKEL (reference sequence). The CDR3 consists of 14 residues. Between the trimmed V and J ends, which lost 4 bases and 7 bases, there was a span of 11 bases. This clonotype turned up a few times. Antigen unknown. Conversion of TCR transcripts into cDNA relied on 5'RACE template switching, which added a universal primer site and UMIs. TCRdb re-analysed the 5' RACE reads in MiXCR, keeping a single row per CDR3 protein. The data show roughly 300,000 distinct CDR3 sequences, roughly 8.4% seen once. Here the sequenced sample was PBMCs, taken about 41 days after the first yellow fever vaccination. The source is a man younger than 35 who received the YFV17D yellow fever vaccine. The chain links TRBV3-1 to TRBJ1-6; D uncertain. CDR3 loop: CASSPRGGNSPLHF. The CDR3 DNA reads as TGTGCCAGCAGCCCCCGGGGAGGGAATTCACCCCTCCACTTT.